These 22 T cell receptor beta chains originate from one sample sequenced in a study of beta chain features in type 1 diabetes. All of the isolated RNA was reverse transcribed, so expressed TCRB transcripts were sequenced. Produced via immunoSEQ multiplex PCR; TCRdb's table is partial and in-frame only. This table holds about 290,000 clones, roughly 8% found once. The sequenced sample consisted of central memory CD4+ T cells from blood. These receptors originate from a woman between 18 and 29 years old in good health.

The chain links TRBV4-3 to TRBJ2-1, with TRBD2 matching over 7 bases. There are 16 residues in the CDR3. Germline loops: CDR1 LGHNA, CDR2 YSLEER. The junction had 4 bases not matched to a gene; V was cut back by 1 base and J by 1 base. The DNA of the CDR3 is TGCGCCAGCAGCCAAGGGGCTAGCGGATCCTACAATGAGCAGTTCTTC. This sequence encodes CASSQGASGSYNEQFF.

Ten or more counts support this clone. This chain joins TRBV7-8 and TRBJ1-3; D ambiguous. The CDR3 contains 12 residues. Germline values: CDR1 SGHVS, CDR2 FQNEAQ. The V and J ends lost 3 bases and 3 bases respectively, with 3 bases between them. The chain's CDR3 is CASSFSGNTIYF. As DNA, the CDR3 is TGTGCCAGCAGCTTTAGTGGAAACACCATATATTTT.

V gene TRBV18 combines with J gene TRBJ1-1, with TRBD1 as a possible D gene (5 bases). Germline CDR1 and CDR2: KGHSH and LQKENI. Trimming took 1 base from V and 0 from J, leaving 24 bases between them. The CDR3 sequence is 20 residues long. In nucleotides, the CDR3 is TGTGCCAGCTCACCACTTCCCCCCCACTTCGGGGGGACTTTGAACACTGAAGCTTTCTTT. It yields the protein CASSPLPPHFGGTLNTEAFF.

The chain uses TRBV7-9 and TRBJ2-7; possible D gene TRBD1, 6 bases. Per germline, CDR1 SEHNR and CDR2 FQNEAQ (reference sequence). This CDR3 has 15 amino acids. Trimming took 5 bases from V and 2 from J, leaving 16 bases between them. The DNA of the CDR3 is TGTGCCAGCAGCCCGGACAGTCACGCCACCTACGAGCAGTACTTC. It translates to CASSPDSHATYEQYF.

The chain uses TRBV2 and TRBJ1-5; 9 bases are a match to TRBD1. V was clipped by 2 bases and J by 5 bases; unmatched bases: 1. Germline V gene lookup returns CDR1 SNHLY and CDR2 FYNNEI. This CDR3 spans 14 amino acids. CDR3 coding DNA: TGTGCCAGCAGTGAAAGGACAGGGGATCAGCCCCAGCATTTT. Translation: CASSERTGDQPQHF.

This clone was observed a few times. This chain uses TRBV19 with TRBJ2-3; D remains unclear. The germline V gene has CDR1 LNHDA and CDR2 SQIVND (reference sequence). V shed 3 bases and J shed 2 bases, with 12 bases lying between them. The CDR3 runs 15 residues. As DNA, the CDR3 is TGTGCCAGTAGTATGGCGCGCAGAAACACAGATACGCAGTATTTT. It specifies CASSMARRNTDTQYF.

The sample holds a few counts of this clone. V gene TRBV21-1 combines with J gene TRBJ2-7. TRBV21-1 is tagged as a pseudogene. The CDR3 is 15 amino acids. CDR3 protein: CASSKRLQQDYEQYF. CDR3 nucleotide sequence: TGTGCCAGCAGCAAACGGCTGCAGCAAGACTACGAGCAGTACTTC.

This sequence joins TRBV5-1 and TRBJ2-6, with a possible D match to TRBD1 (5 bases). The CDR3 runs to 14 residues. CDR1 SGHRS and CDR2 YFSETQ come from the germline V gene. V was clipped by 6 bases and J by 2 bases, with 9 bases between them. DNA for the CDR3: TGCGCCAGCACTTCAGGGACTGGGGCCAACGTCCTGACTTTC. Amino acids: CASTSGTGANVLTF.

In this sample, this clone turned up a few times. The chain uses TRBV7-6 and TRBJ2-7; D gene uncertain. V gave up 5 bases and J gave up 6 bases, with 8 bases separating them. The CDR3 consists of 11 residues. CDR1 and CDR2 (germline): SGHVS, FNYEAQ. The CDR3 DNA sequence: TGTGCCAGCAGCCAAGATTTCGAGCAGTACTTC. Its translation: CASSQDFEQYF.

This clone was counted a few times. The rearrangement joins TRBV7-9 to TRBJ2-5, with D perhaps TRBD1 (6 bases). V dropped 4 bases and J dropped 2 bases, with 8 bases sitting between them. CDR1 SEHNR and CDR2 FQNEAQ come from the germline V gene (reference sequence). This CDR3 spans 13 amino acids. CDR3 protein: CASSSGVQETQYF. The CDR3, as DNA: TGTGCCAGCAGCTCAGGGGTACAAGAGACCCAGTACTTC.

The CDR3: CASSLGGPENIQYF. The CDR3 region has the DNA TGCGCCAGCAGCCTGGGGGGGCCAGAAAACATTCAGTACTTC. The chain couples TRBV5-1 to TRBJ2-4, with D possibly matching TRBD2 (7 bases). V dropped 4 bases and J dropped 5 bases, with 13 bases sitting between them. The length of the CDR3 is 14 residues. The germline V gene has CDR1 SGHRS and CDR2 YFSETQ.

As regards this clone: The identical CDR3 is also encoded by other nucleotide sequences in the sample. This sequence joins TRBV30 and TRBJ1-3; 7 bases align to TRBD1. CDR3 length equals 14 residues. V dropped 3 bases and J dropped 0; count of bases not matched to a gene: 2. Germline V gene data show CDR1 as GTSNPN and CDR2 as SVGIG (reference sequence). CDR3 sequence reads: CAWRAGGSGNTIYF. The DNA for the CDR3 is TGTGCCTGGAGGGCAGGGGGCTCTGGAAACACCATATATTTT.

This clone was detected ten times or more. The J gene is TRBJ1-5, the V gene TRBV19; D is perhaps TRBD1 (5 bases). Trimming shortened V by 1 base and J by 7 bases, and 14 bases separated the two germline ends. CDR3 length equals 15 residues. CDR1 is LNHDA, CDR2 SQIVND, per germline (reference sequence). CDR3 sequence (DNA): TGTGCCAGTAGTATAGCGGCCGGGGGAAGGCAGCCCCAGCATTTT. This codes for CASSIAAGGRQPQHF.

The chain combines TRBV7-9 with TRBJ2-3; D unclear. The V gene's germline CDR1 is SEHNR and CDR2 FQNEAQ (reference sequence). The CDR3 spans 14 residues. V gave up 1 base and J gave up 5 bases, with 10 bases separating them. Here the CDR3 DNA reads TGTGCCAGCAGCTTAGGGGGAACGATAGATACGCAGTATTTT. Its protein is CASSLGGTIDTQYF.

The rearrangement joins TRBV30 to TRBJ2-5; 9 nucleotides line up with TRBD2. V gave up 2 bases and J gave up 2 bases; unmatched junction bases: 12. The CDR3 covers 17 residues. Per the germline V gene, CDR1 is GTSNPN and CDR2 is SVGIG (reference sequence). Here the CDR3 DNA reads TGTGCCTGGAGTCCTGTACGTTGGGGACTAGCTCAAGAGACCCAGTACTTC. Protein: CAWSPVRWGLAQETQYF.

The CDR3, as DNA: TGTGCCAGCCTAGGACCGCTGCAGAACACTGAAGCTTTCTTT. Its protein product is CASLGPLQNTEAFF. The chain has TRBV28 and TRBJ1-1; unclear D gene. The ends were cut back, 8 bases at V and 1 base at J, with 14 bases in the middle. CDR1 and CDR2 (germline): MDHEN, SYDVKM. The CDR3 covers 14 residues.

This clone was seen a few times. The chain employs TRBV7-6 and TRBJ2-2; TRBD1 matches 9 bases. The CDR3 runs 16 residues. V was clipped by 4 bases and J by 3 bases; unmatched bases: 6. Germline V gene lookup returns CDR1 SGHVS and CDR2 FNYEAQ. The CDR3 nucleotides read TGTGCCAGCAGCTCCCAAAGGACAGGGGACACCGGGGAGCTGTTTTTT. It encodes CASSSQRTGDTGELFF.

This clone was observed a handful of times. The rearrangement uses TRBV7-2 and TRBJ1-4; no clear D gene. Looked up from germline, CDR1 is SGHTA and CDR2 is FQGNSA. V dropped 3 bases and J dropped 8 bases, with 13 bases sitting between them. The CDR3 contains 14 residues. As DNA, the CDR3 is TGTGCCAGCAGCTTTATCGACGGGTCCGAAAAACTGTTTTTT. Translated, it gives CASSFIDGSEKLFF.

This chain uses TRBV7-3 with TRBJ2-3; D is undetermined. Germline CDR1 reads SGHTA; CDR2 reads FQGTGA. CDR3 length: 13 residues. The V gene lost 5 bases and the J gene lost 4 bases, with 10 bases spanning the gap. CDR3 in amino acids: CASSPVGSDTQYF. The CDR3 coding sequence is TGTGCCAGCAGCCCCGTGGGGTCAGATACGCAGTATTTT.

This clone showed up just a few times. The identical CDR3 is also encoded by other nucleotide sequences in the sample. The gene calls are TRBV30 and TRBJ1-5, with 9 bases fitting TRBD1. Germline assignment: CDR1 GTSNPN and CDR2 SVGIG (reference sequence). This CDR3 region has 12 residues. The V and J ends lost 5 bases and 4 bases, in that order; junction bases with no gene match: 0. The CDR3: CAWGTGNQPQHF. The CDR3 DNA reads TGTGCCTGGGGGACAGGGAATCAGCCCCAGCATTTT.

The CDR3 protein is CASRGTMSPYEQYF. DNA for the CDR3: TGTGCCAGCAGAGGAACTATGAGTCCCTACGAGCAGTACTTC. The gene calls are TRBV6-5 and TRBJ2-7; no clear D gene. Germline V gene lookup returns CDR1 MNHEY and CDR2 SVGAGI. The CDR3 is 14 residues long. Trimming pared 6 bases from V and 2 bases from J, leaving 14 bases between.

The chain links TRBV5-1 to TRBJ1-2, with a weak D call TRBD1 (5 bases). Trimming removed 0 bases at V and 0 bases at J, with 12 bases between. Germline CDR1 is SGHRS and CDR2 is YFSETQ. This CDR3 contains 16 residues. The chain's CDR3 is CASSLGQLATNYGYTF. DNA for the CDR3: TGCGCCAGCAGCTTGGGACAGCTAGCCACTAACTATGGCTACACCTTC. The entire variable domain, with the rest obtained from reference TRBV5-1 and TRBJ1-2, is as follows: KAGVTQTPRYLIKTRGQQVTLSCSPISGHRSVSWYQQTPGQGLQFLFEYFSETQRNKGNFPGRFSGRQFSNSRSEMNVSTLELGDSALYLCASSLGQLATNYGYTFGSGTRLTVV.